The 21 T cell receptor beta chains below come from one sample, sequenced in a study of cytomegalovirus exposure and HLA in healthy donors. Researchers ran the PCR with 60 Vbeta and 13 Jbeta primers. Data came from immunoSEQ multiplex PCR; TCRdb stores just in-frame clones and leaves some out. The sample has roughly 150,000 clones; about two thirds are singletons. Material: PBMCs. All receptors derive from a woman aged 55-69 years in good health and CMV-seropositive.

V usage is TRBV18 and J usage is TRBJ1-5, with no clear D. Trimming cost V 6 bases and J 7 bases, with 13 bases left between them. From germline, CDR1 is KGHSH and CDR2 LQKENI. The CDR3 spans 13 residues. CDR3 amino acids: CASSLSSGQPQHF. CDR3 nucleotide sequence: TGTGCCAGCTCTTTATCTTCGGGACAGCCCCAGCATTTT. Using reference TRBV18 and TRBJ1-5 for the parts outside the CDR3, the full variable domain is NAGVMQNPRHLVRRRGQEARLRCSPMKGHSHVYWYRQLPEEGLKFMVYLQKENIIDESGMPKERFSAEFPKEGPSILRIQQVVRGDSAAYFCASSLSSGQPQHFGDGTRLSIL.

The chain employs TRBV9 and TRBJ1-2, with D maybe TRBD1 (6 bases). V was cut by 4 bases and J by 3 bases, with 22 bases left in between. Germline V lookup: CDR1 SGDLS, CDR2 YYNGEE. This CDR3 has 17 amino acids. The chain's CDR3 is CASSLGQITTTDYGYTF. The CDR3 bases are TGTGCCAGCAGCCTCGGACAGATAACTACTACTGACTATGGCTACACCTTC.

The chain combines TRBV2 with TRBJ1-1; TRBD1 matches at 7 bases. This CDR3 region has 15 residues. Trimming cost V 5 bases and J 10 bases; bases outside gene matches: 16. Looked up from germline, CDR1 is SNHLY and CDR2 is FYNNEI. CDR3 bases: TGTGCCAGCAGTCCCGGGACAGTGGTCGGCTTTGGAGCTTTCTTT. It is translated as CASSPGTVVGFGAFF.

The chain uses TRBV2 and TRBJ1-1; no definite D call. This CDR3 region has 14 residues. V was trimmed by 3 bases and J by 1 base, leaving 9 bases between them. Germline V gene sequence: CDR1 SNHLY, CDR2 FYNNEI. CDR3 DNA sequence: TGTGCCAGCAGTGATGTAGTCACGAACACTGAAGCTTTCTTT. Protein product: CASSDVVTNTEAFF.

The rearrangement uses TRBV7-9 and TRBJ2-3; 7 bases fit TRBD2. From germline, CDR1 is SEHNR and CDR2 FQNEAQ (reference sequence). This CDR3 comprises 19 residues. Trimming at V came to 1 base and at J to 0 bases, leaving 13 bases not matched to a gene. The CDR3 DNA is TGTGCCAGCAGCTTAGGAGTAGCGGGTCGAATACCTAGCACAGATACGCAGTATTTT. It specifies CASSLGVAGRIPSTDTQYF.

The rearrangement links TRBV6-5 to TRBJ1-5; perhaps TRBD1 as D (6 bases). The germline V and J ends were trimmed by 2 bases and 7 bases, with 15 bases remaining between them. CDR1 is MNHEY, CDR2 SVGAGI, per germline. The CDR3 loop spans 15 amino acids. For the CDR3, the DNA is TGTGCCAGCAGTTACGCGGGGGGGGCAGGGCAGCCCCAGCATTTT. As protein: CASSYAGGAGQPQHF.

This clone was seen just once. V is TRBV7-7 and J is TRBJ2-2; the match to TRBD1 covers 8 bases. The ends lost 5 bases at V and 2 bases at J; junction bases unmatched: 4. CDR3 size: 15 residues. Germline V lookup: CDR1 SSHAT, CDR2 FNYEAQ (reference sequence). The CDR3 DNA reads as TGTGCCAGCAGCCCGGGGACAGGAAACACCGGGGAGCTGTTTTTT. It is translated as CASSPGTGNTGELFF. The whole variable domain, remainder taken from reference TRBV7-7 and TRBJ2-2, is GAGVSQSPRYKVTKRGQDVTLRCDPISSHATLYWYQQALGQGPEFLTYFNYEAQPDKSGLPSDRFSAERPEGSISTLTIQRTEQRDSAMYRCASSPGTGNTGELFFGEGSRLTVL.

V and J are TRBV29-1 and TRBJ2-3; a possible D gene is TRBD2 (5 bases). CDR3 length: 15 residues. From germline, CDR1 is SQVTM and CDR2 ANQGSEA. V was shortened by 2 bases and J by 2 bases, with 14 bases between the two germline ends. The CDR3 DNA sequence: TGCAGCGTTGAATGGTTGGACTCCCCCACAGATACGCAGTATTTT. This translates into CSVEWLDSPTDTQYF.

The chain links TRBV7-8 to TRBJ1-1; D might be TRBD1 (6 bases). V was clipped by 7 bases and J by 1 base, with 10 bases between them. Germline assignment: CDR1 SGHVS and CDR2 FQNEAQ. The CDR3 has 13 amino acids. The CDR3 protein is CASNQGTNTEAFF. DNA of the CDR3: TGTGCCAGCAACCAGGGGACGAACACTGAAGCTTTCTTT.

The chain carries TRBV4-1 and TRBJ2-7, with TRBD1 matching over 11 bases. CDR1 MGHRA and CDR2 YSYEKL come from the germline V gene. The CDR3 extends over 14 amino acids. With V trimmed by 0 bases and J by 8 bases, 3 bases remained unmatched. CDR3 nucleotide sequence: TGCGCCAGCAGCCAAGAACGGACAGGGGGCAAGCAGTACTTC. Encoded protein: CASSQERTGGKQYF.

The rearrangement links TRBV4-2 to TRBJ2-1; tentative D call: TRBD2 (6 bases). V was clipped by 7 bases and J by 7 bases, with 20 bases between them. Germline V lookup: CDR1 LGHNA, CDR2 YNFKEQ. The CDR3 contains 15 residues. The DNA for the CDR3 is TGTGCCAGCACCCTAAGTGCGGGGAAGATAAATGAGCAGTTCTTC. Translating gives CASTLSAGKINEQFF.

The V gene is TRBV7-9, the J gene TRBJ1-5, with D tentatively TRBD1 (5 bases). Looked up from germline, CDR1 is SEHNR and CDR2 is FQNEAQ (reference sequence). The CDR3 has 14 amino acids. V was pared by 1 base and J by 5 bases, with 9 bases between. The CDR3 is CASSLGQGDQPQHF. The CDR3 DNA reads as TGTGCCAGCAGCTTAGGTCAGGGCGATCAGCCCCAGCATTTT. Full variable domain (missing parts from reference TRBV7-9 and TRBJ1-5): DTGVSQNPRHKITKRGQNVTFRCDPISEHNRLYWYRQTLGQGPEFLTYFQNEAQLEKSRLLSDRFSAERPKGSFSTLEIQRTEQGDSAMYLCASSLGQGDQPQHFGDGTRLSIL.

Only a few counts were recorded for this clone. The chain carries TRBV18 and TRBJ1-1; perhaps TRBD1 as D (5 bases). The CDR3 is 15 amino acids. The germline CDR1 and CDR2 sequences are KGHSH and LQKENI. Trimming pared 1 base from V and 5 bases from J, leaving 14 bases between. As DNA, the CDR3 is TGTGCCAGCTCACCACTGAGACAGTGGGGAACTGAAGCTTTCTTT. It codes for CASSPLRQWGTEAFF.

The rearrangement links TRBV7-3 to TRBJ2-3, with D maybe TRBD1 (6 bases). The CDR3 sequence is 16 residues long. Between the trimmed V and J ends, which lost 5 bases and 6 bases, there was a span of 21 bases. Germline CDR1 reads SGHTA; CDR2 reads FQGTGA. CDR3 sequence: CASSRKGAGERDTQYF. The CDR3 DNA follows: TGTGCCAGCAGCCGGAAAGGGGCAGGGGAGCGCGATACGCAGTATTTT.

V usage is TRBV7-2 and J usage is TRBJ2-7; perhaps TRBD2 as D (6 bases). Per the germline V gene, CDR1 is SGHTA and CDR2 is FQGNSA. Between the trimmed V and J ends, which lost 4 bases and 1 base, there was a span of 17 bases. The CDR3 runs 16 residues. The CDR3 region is CASSWEVQGSSYEQYF. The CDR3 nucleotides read TGTGCCAGCAGCTGGGAGGTTCAGGGAAGTTCCTACGAGCAGTACTTC.

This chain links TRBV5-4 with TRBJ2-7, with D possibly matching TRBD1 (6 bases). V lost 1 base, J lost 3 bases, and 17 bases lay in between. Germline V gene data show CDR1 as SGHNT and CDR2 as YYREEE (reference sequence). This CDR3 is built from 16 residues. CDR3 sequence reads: CASSLTPGVGVYEQYF. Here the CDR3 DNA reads TGTGCCAGCAGCTTGACCCCAGGGGTGGGGGTCTACGAGCAGTACTTC.

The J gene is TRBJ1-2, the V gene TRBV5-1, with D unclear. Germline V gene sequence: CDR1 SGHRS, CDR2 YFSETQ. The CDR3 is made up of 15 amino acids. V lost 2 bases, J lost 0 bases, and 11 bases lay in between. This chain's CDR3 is CASSFNRRANYGYTF. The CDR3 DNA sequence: TGCGCCAGCAGCTTCAACCGGAGAGCTAACTATGGCTACACCTTC.

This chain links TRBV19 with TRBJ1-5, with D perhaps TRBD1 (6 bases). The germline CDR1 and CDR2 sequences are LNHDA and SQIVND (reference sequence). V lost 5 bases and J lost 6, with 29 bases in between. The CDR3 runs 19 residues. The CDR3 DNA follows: TGTGCCAGTAGTGTGGGCAGGTACAGGGACCCCTTACAGGGTCAGCCCCAGCATTTT. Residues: CASSVGRYRDPLQGQPQHF.

This chain's CDR3 is CASSGRGTYEQYF. The CDR3 coding sequence is TGTGCCAGCAGTGGGCGGGGAACCTACGAGCAGTACTTC. This chain joins TRBV2 and TRBJ2-7; D perhaps matches TRBD2 (6 bases). The CDR3 totals 13 residues. V was pared by 4 bases and J by 2 bases, with 9 bases between. CDR1 is SNHLY, CDR2 FYNNEI, per germline.

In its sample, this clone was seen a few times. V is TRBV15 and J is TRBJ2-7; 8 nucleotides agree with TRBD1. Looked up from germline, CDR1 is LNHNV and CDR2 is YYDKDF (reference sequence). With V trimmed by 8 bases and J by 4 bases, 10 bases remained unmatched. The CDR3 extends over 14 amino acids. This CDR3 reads CATVRDRGPYEQYF. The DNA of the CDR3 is TGTGCCACCGTTCGTGACAGGGGTCCTTACGAGCAGTACTTC.

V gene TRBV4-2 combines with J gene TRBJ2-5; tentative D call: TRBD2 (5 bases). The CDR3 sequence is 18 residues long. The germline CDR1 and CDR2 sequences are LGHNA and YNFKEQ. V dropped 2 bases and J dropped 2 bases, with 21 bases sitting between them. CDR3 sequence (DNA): TGTGCCAGCAGCCAACTATCCATCCGCCTAGCTTTTCAAGAGACCCAGTACTTC. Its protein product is CASSQLSIRLAFQETQYF.